Below are 17 T cell receptor beta chains sequenced from a single sample in a study of T-cell reconstitution after alpha-beta-depleted transplantation in children. TCRbeta library construction was performed incorporating unique molecular identifiers. TCRdb re-called the PCR reads with MiXCR, one entry per CDR3 protein. Among roughly 500,000 distinct CDR3 sequences listed, around 20% were seen once. The sequenced sample was PBMCs from the stem cell graft donor, obtained from the stem cell graft. These receptor sequences come from a human donor who donated a stem cell graft to a child with acute lymphoblastic leukemia.

Concerning this clonotype itself: An end of the junction differs from the germline gene, which may be a read error. The chain combines TRBV2 with TRBJ2-3; tentative D call: TRBD1 (6 bases). The CDR3 has 16 residues. CDR1 and CDR2 from the germline V gene are SNHLY and FYNNEI. As DNA, the CDR3 is TGTGCCAGCAGCGAAGCCCACAGGGAAGTTACCGATACGCAGTATTTT. This gives the protein CASSEAHREVTDTQYF. Together with reference TRBV2 and TRBJ2-3, the CDR3 gives the full variable domain: EPEVTQTPSHQVTQMGQEVILRCVPISNHLYFYWYRQILGQKVEFLVSFYNNEISEKSEIFDDQFSVERPDGSNFTLKIRSTKLEDSAMYFCASSEAHREVTDTQYFGPGTRLTVL.

The chain joins TRBV20-1 to TRBJ2-4; the match to TRBD2 covers 7 bases. V shed 3 bases, J shed 0 bases, and the junction held 5 bases outside the gene matches. CDR3 length: 15 residues. The V gene's germline CDR1 is DFQATT and CDR2 SNEGSKA (reference sequence). The CDR3 DNA is TGCAGTGCTAGGAGCGGGGAAGAAGCCAAAAACATTCAGTACTTC. Amino acids: CSARSGEEAKNIQYF.

The rearrangement uses TRBV20-1 and TRBJ2-7; D ambiguous. V lost 4 bases and J lost 2, with 6 bases in between. Per germline, CDR1 DFQATT and CDR2 SNEGSKA (reference sequence). This CDR3 comprises 11 residues. CDR3 coding DNA: TGCAGTGCTATCCGAACCTACGAGCAGTACTTC. It translates to CSAIRTYEQYF.

This clonotype was observed a few times. This chain connects TRBV9 to TRBJ2-3; 12 bases align to TRBD2. The CDR3 is 17 residues long. Germline CDR1 reads SGDLS; CDR2 reads YYNGEE. The V segment lost 4 bases and the J segment 1 base; nucleotides outside the gene matches: 7. The CDR3 loop is CASSLRTSGAGTDTQYF. The CDR3 region has the DNA TGTGCCAGCAGCCTTCGGACTAGCGGGGCGGGCACAGATACGCAGTATTTT.

This clonotype was detected only a few times. V and J are TRBV7-2 and TRBJ2-2; D unclear. The germline V and J ends were trimmed by 8 bases and 6 bases, with 10 bases remaining between them. The germline CDR1 and CDR2 sequences are SGHTA and FQGNSA. The CDR3 is 12 residues long. In nucleotides, the CDR3 is TGTGCCAGCGTCGACCGGGCCGGGGAGCTGTTTTTT. It specifies CASVDRAGELFF.

V usage is TRBV6-1 and J usage is TRBJ2-3; possible D gene TRBD2, 6 bases. V was shortened by 2 bases and J by 0 bases, with 9 bases between the two germline ends. The germline V gene encodes CDR1 MNHNS and CDR2 SASEGT. The CDR3 is made up of 15 amino acids. The CDR3 spells CASSEYGTSTDTQYF. DNA of the CDR3: TGTGCCAGCAGTGAATACGGGACTAGCACAGATACGCAGTATTTT.

This clonotype was detected only a few times. The V gene is TRBV3-1, the J gene TRBJ2-7; 7 nucleotides agree with TRBD2. Germline V gives CDR1 LGHDT, CDR2 YNNKEL (reference sequence). This CDR3 is 15 amino acids long. The ends lost 4 bases at V and 3 bases at J; junction bases unmatched: 9. The CDR3 region is CASSRTSGGVYEQYF. CDR3 DNA: TGTGCCAGCAGCCGTACGTCGGGGGGTGTCTACGAGCAGTACTTC.

A few counts support this clonotype. The J gene is TRBJ2-3, the V gene TRBV5-1; perhaps TRBD2 as D (6 bases). V gave up 2 bases and J gave up 4 bases, with 20 bases separating them. The CDR3 has 17 residues. CDR1 and CDR2 (germline): SGHRS, YFSETQ. The DNA for the CDR3 is TGCGCCAGCAGCTTCCGCGTCTCGGGAGAGGGGCCAGATACGCAGTATTTT. It encodes CASSFRVSGEGPDTQYF.

This clonotype occurred a few times. The V call is TRBV12-3 or TRBV12-4, the J call TRBJ2-7, with a weak D call TRBD1 (6 bases). CDR3 length: 14 amino acids. The V and J ends lost 6 bases and 2 bases respectively, with 14 bases between them. The CDR3 sequence is CASSNGTHTYEQYF. CDR3 bases: TGTGCCAGCAGCAACGGGACACATACCTACGAGCAGTACTTC.

This clonotype was seen only a few times. The chain links TRBV29-1 to TRBJ1-1; 10 positions agree with TRBD1. The CDR3 totals 15 residues. Trimming removed 2 bases from V and 6 bases from J; junction bases left unmatched: 9. The V gene's germline CDR1 is SQVTM and CDR2 ANQGSEA. CDR3 region: CSVESVGTGASEAFF. Written as DNA, the CDR3 is TGCAGCGTTGAATCAGTAGGGACAGGGGCCTCTGAAGCTTTCTTT.

The chain is built from TRBV21-1 and TRBJ2-3; the DNA was not used to check the table's D call, TRBD2. TRBV21-1 corresponds to a pseudogene. The CDR3 loop spans 15 amino acids. The CDR3 spells CASNWEASCTDTQYF. In DNA, the CDR3 is TGTGCCAGCAATTGGGAGGCTAGTTGCACAGATACGCAGTATTTT.

This clonotype was observed a handful of times. The rearrangement links TRBV6-2 or TRBV6-3 to TRBJ1-1; D possibly corresponds to TRBD1 (5 bases). The length of the CDR3 is 12 residues. Looked up from germline, CDR1 is MNHEY and CDR2 is SVGEGT. V lost 6 bases, J lost 6 bases, and 11 bases lay in between. The CDR3 loop is CASSFRAPEAFF. The CDR3 DNA is TGTGCCAGCAGCTTCAGGGCCCCTGAAGCTTTCTTT.

The chain carries TRBV12-3 or TRBV12-4 and TRBJ2-3; TRBD2 might be the D (7 bases). Trimming pared 2 bases from V and 2 bases from J, leaving 14 bases between. This CDR3 is 16 amino acids long. CDR3: CASSLRGRAATDTQYF. The CDR3 bases are TGTGCCAGCAGTTTAAGGGGGAGGGCCGCCACAGATACGCAGTATTTT.

Here the CDR3 DNA reads TGTGCCAGCATCTCCCCCGGGGAGGCGGACACTGAAGCTTTCTTT. Translating gives CASISPGEADTEAFF. J is TRBJ1-1 and V is TRBV11-2; D is uncertain. Germline CDR1 SGHAT, CDR2 FQNNGV. CDR3 length equals 15 residues. V was cut by 7 bases and J by 3 bases, with 18 bases left in between.

The J gene is TRBJ2-7, the V gene TRBV5-1; D might be TRBD2 (5 bases). The CDR3 is made up of 15 amino acids. V was pared by 0 bases and J by 3 bases, with 13 bases between. The germline CDR1 and CDR2 sequences are SGHRS and YFSETQ. CDR3: CASSLAQGSRYEQYF. CDR3 bases: TGCGCCAGCAGCTTGGCTCAAGGGAGCCGCTACGAGCAGTACTTC.

This chain joins TRBV29-1 and TRBJ2-6; no definite D call. This CDR3 has 16 amino acids. V was cut by 3 bases and J by 0 bases, with 12 bases left in between. Per germline, CDR1 SQVTM and CDR2 ANQGSEA. CDR3 coding DNA: TGCAGCGTTGAGATGGCAGCACACTCTGGGGCCAACGTCCTGACTTTC. Its translation is CSVEMAAHSGANVLTF.

CDR3 sequence: CASSLSQGHRASTDTQYF. In DNA, the CDR3 is TGTGCCAGCAGCTTATCCCAGGGACACCGAGCCTCCACAGATACGCAGTATTTT. The chain combines TRBV7-8 with TRBJ2-3, with D maybe TRBD1 (6 bases). From germline, CDR1 is SGHVS and CDR2 FQNEAQ. The CDR3 covers 18 residues. Trimming cost V 2 bases and J 2 bases, with 20 bases left between them.